One and the same sample provided the 11 T cell receptor beta chains below, sequenced in a study of a mutant IDH1 vaccine in newly diagnosed glioma. Time point denoted: week 47, end of study. Doses comprised 300 ug of mutant IDH1 20-mer peptide each, plus topical imiquimod. The antigens for these receptors are not known. Repertoires were generated with immunoSEQ multiplex PCR, while TCRdb's copy carries only in-frame clones and drops some. This table has about 85,000 clones, under 90% appearing once. The input for sequencing was PBMCs, taken from a glioma patient whose treatment included an IDH1 peptide vaccine. Receptor source: a woman aged 50 to 65 with glioma.

The V call is TRBV19, the J call TRBJ2-1; 12 bases agree with TRBD2. The V and J ends lost 0 bases and 5 bases, in that order; junction bases with no gene match: 8. The length of the CDR3 is 18 residues. The germline gives CDR1 LNHDA, CDR2 SQIVND (reference sequence). In DNA form, the CDR3 reads TGTGCCAGTAGTATAGATGCCACTAGCGGGAGGAGGGACAATGAGCAGTTCTTC. The encoded protein is CASSIDATSGRRDNEQFF.

The rearrangement links TRBV5-1 to TRBJ2-3, with 10 bases lining up with TRBD1. V dropped 3 bases and J dropped 4; count of bases not matched to a gene: 2. CDR3 length equals 14 residues. Germline loops: CDR1 SGHRS, CDR2 YFSETQ. CDR3 DNA sequence: TGCGCCAGCAGCTGGGACAGGGGCCCAGATACGCAGTATTTT. This codes for CASSWDRGPDTQYF.

The chain carries TRBV10-2 and TRBJ1-1; TRBD1 is a possible D gene (5 bases). Germline-derived CDR1 and CDR2 are WSHSY and SAAADI. V gave up 8 bases and J gave up 5 bases, with 15 bases separating them. CDR3 length: 13 amino acids. Here the CDR3 reads CASLAGQGTEAFF. For the CDR3, the DNA is TGCGCCAGCTTGGCAGGCCAGGGTACTGAAGCTTTCTTT.

J is TRBJ2-2 and V is TRBV19, with TRBD2 identical over 10 bases. The CDR3 has 17 residues. Germline loops: CDR1 LNHDA, CDR2 SQIVND (reference sequence). V lost 0 bases, J lost 2 bases, and 3 bases stayed unmatched. This chain's CDR3 is CASSIDRTSGNTGELFF. CDR3 bases: TGTGCCAGTAGTATAGACCGGACTAGCGGTAACACCGGGGAGCTGTTTTTT.

The chain employs TRBV19 and TRBJ2-5, with no clear D. V lost 7 bases and J lost 4, with 13 bases in between. The CDR3 runs 13 residues. The germline CDR1 and CDR2 sequences are LNHDA and SQIVND (reference sequence). The CDR3 DNA is TGTGCCAGTACCCCGACGGGTCGAGAGACCCAGTACTTC. This encodes CASTPTGRETQYF.

The chain recombines TRBV2 with TRBJ1-2, with TRBD1 as a possible D gene (6 bases). CDR3 length: 14 residues. CDR1 and CDR2 from the germline V gene are SNHLY and FYNNEI. V was cut by 6 bases and J by 4 bases, with 15 bases left in between. The CDR3 bases are TGTGCCAGCAGGCGGGACACCTACGTCTATGGCTACACCTTC. Amino acid sequence: CASRRDTYVYGYTF.

The chain uses TRBV9 and TRBJ2-3; no clear D gene. This CDR3 has 13 amino acids. Between the trimmed V and J ends, which lost 0 bases and 10 bases, there was a span of 12 bases. Germline loops: CDR1 SGDLS, CDR2 YYNGEE. CDR3 residues: CASSVDDTGPQYF. The CDR3 nucleotides read TGTGCCAGCAGCGTAGATGATACCGGCCCGCAGTATTTT.

The chain has TRBV2 and TRBJ2-7; tentative D call: TRBD1 (6 bases). Germline CDR1 SNHLY, CDR2 FYNNEI. This CDR3 contains 14 residues. V lost 6 bases, J lost 3 bases, and 15 bases lay in between. CDR3 residues: CASSIDRTIYEQYF. DNA of the CDR3: TGTGCCAGCAGCATCGACAGGACAATCTACGAGCAGTACTTC.

J is TRBJ2-7 and V is TRBV15, with 7 positions matching TRBD1. Unmatched junction bases numbered 2, after V lost 0 bases and J lost 0 bases. CDR1 LNHNV and CDR2 YYDKDF come from the germline V gene (reference sequence). The length of the CDR3 is 15 residues. CDR3 amino acids: CATSRDPGGSYEQYF. In nucleotides, the CDR3 is TGTGCCACCAGCAGAGATCCAGGGGGCTCCTACGAGCAGTACTTC.

The chain joins TRBV7-3 to TRBJ2-1, with D maybe TRBD2 (6 bases). The CDR3 covers 17 residues. The germline V gene has CDR1 SGHTA and CDR2 FQGTGA. V was pared by 1 base and J by 4 bases, with 17 bases between. CDR3 sequence reads: CASSLMGGGSEYNEQFF. CDR3 in DNA: TGTGCCAGCAGCTTAATGGGAGGAGGTAGCGAATACAATGAGCAGTTCTTC.

The chain recombines TRBV5-1 with TRBJ2-7; possibly TRBD1 for D (6 bases). CDR1 is SGHRS and CDR2 is YFSETQ in the germline V gene. The CDR3 is 14 amino acids. Trimming removed 6 bases at V and 7 bases at J, with 20 bases between. CDR3 sequence reads: CASTRGRGPWEQYF. The CDR3 DNA sequence: TGCGCCAGCACCAGGGGAAGGGGACCTTGGGAGCAGTACTTC.